Below, 28 T cell receptor beta chains from the same sample are listed, as sequenced in a study of blood T cell repertoires in COVID-19. TCRdb's table, derived via immunoSEQ multiplex PCR, lists solely in-frame clones and lacks some. The repertoire includes 220,000 or so clones, roughly 89% of them detected once, and roughly 16% sits in the top ten. Sequenced input: PBMCs or T cells enriched from blood (not recorded which). The origin of the receptors is a man in his thirties or forties who had been exposed to COVID-19.

The chain uses TRBV5-1 and TRBJ1-3, with TRBD1 matching over 7 bases. Germline CDR1 and CDR2: SGHRS and YFSETQ. V lost 4 bases, J lost 4 bases, and 11 bases stayed unmatched. This CDR3 is 16 amino acids long. Here the CDR3 DNA reads TGCGCCAGCAGCCCCATTACAGGGGTTGAAGGAAACACCATATATTTT. Its translation: CASSPITGVEGNTIYF.

The chain employs TRBV15 and TRBJ1-1, with no clear D. CDR1 LNHNV and CDR2 YYDKDF come from the germline V gene (reference sequence). Between the trimmed V and J ends, which lost 1 base and 1 base, there was a span of 7 bases. The CDR3 consists of 14 residues. The chain's CDR3 is CATSRGGKNTEAFF. DNA for the CDR3: TGTGCCACCAGCAGAGGAGGGAAGAACACTGAAGCTTTCTTT. Using reference TRBV15 and TRBJ1-1 for the parts outside the CDR3, the full variable domain is DAMVIQNPRYQVTQFGKPVTLSCSQTLNHNVMYWYQQKSSQAPKLLFHYYDKDFNNEADTPDNFQSRRPNTSFCFLDIRSPGLGDTAMYLCATSRGGKNTEAFFGQGTRLTVV.

The CDR3 DNA follows: TGCGCCAGCAGCTTGGCTTATGGAAACACCATATATTTT. Amino acids: CASSLAYGNTIYF. V and J are TRBV5-1 and TRBJ1-3; D is unresolved. V lost 0 bases and J lost 3, with 4 bases in between. The length of the CDR3 is 13 residues. Germline assignment: CDR1 SGHRS and CDR2 YFSETQ.

The chain is built from TRBV5-1 and TRBJ2-3, with TRBD2 matching over 7 bases. V shed 4 bases and J 2 bases; nucleotides not matched to a gene: 1. The CDR3 totals 13 residues. Germline V gene lookup returns CDR1 SGHRS and CDR2 YFSETQ. CDR3 in DNA: TGCGCCAGCAGCCGGGACTACACAGATACGCAGTATTTT. It yields the protein CASSRDYTDTQYF.

This clone has only one observation. This chain uses TRBV24-1 with TRBJ2-5; 8 bases line up with TRBD1. Trimming removed 4 bases from V and 3 bases from J; junction bases left unmatched: 0. The CDR3 covers 13 residues. Germline V gene sequence: CDR1 KGHDR, CDR2 SFDVKD. The DNA of the CDR3 is TGTGCCACCAGTGAGGACAGGGAAGAGACCCAGTACTTC. Translated: CATSEDREETQYF.

Regarding this clone: One junction end does not reproduce the germline sequence, and a read error may be involved. The V and J genes are TRBV6-2 or TRBV6-3 and TRBJ2-7; unclear D gene. The CDR3 is 14 amino acids. The germline gives CDR1 MNHEY, CDR2 SVGEGT. The CDR3 sequence is CASSHSPGSYEQYF. As DNA, the CDR3 is TGTGCCAGCAGTCACTCGCCAGGTTCCTACGAGCAGTACTTC.

The chain links TRBV19 to TRBJ2-7, with D unresolved. The germline V and J ends were trimmed by 0 bases and 0 bases, with 9 bases remaining between them. Germline assignment: CDR1 LNHDA and CDR2 SQIVND (reference sequence). The CDR3 is made up of 15 amino acids. The CDR3 region has the DNA TGTGCCAGTAGTATAGAGGCACAACACTCCTACGAGCAGTACTTC. Translation: CASSIEAQHSYEQYF.

The DNA for the CDR3 is TGTGCCAGCAGTTACCCGGGGGGAAACACTGAAGCTTTCTTT. It codes for CASSYPGGNTEAFF. The V call is TRBV6-5, the J call TRBJ1-1; D is possibly TRBD1 (5 bases). Germline CDR1 MNHEY, CDR2 SVGAGI. V was clipped by 2 bases and J by 2 bases, with 9 bases between them. This CDR3 is built from 14 residues.

J is TRBJ2-1 and V is TRBV10-2; TRBD2 agrees at 11 bases. The CDR3 covers 15 residues. CDR1 and CDR2 (germline): WSHSY, SAAADI. The J segment lost 6 bases and the V segment lost 8 bases, leaving 9 bases of the junction unmatched. The CDR3, as DNA: TGCGCCAGCCGAGCCCAGACTAGCGGGGTCAATGAGCAGTTCTTC. This encodes CASRAQTSGVNEQFF.

The chain recombines TRBV13 with TRBJ2-7, with 10 bases identical to TRBD2. Unmatched junction bases numbered 18, after V lost 8 bases and J lost 5 bases. The CDR3 runs 17 residues. Germline assignment: CDR1 PRHDT and CDR2 FYEKMQ (reference sequence). CDR3 amino acids: CASLSEASGGRRDEQYF. CDR3 in DNA: TGTGCCAGCCTGTCGGAGGCTAGCGGGGGACGGAGGGACGAGCAGTACTTC. Full variable domain (rest looked up from reference TRBV13 and TRBJ2-7): AAGVIQSPRHLIKEKRETATLKCYPIPRHDTVYWYQQGPGQDPQFLISFYEKMQSDKGSIPDRFSAQQFSDYHSELNMSSLELGDSALYFCASLSEASGGRRDEQYFGPGTRLTVT.

This clone has only a few counts. The chain recombines TRBV5-6 with TRBJ2-2; 11 bases align to TRBD1. Germline trimming cut 4 bases from V and 8 bases from J; bases unmatched to any gene: 13. Germline CDR1 is SGHDT and CDR2 is YYEEEE. This CDR3 is 17 amino acids long. The CDR3 spells CASSIGPGTGGPGELFF. The CDR3 DNA reads as TGTGCCAGCAGCATAGGGCCCGGGACAGGGGGTCCGGGGGAGCTGTTTTTT.

The gene calls are TRBV5-6 and TRBJ2-7, with TRBD2 identical over 8 bases. Germline CDR1 reads SGHDT; CDR2 reads YYEEEE. The J segment lost 4 bases and the V segment lost 6 bases, leaving 9 bases of the junction unmatched. CDR3 length: 14 amino acids. The CDR3 coding sequence is TGTGCCAGCATCCTACAGCGGGGGTCATACGAGCAGTACTTC. Its protein product is CASILQRGSYEQYF.

This chain links TRBV27 with TRBJ2-7; D gene unclear. The germline V and J ends were trimmed by 0 bases and 2 bases, with 5 bases remaining between them. This CDR3 spans 13 amino acids. The germline CDR1 and CDR2 sequences are MNHEY and SMNVEV (reference sequence). CDR3 bases: TGTGCCAGCAGTTTATCGGCCACCTACGAGCAGTACTTC. Its translation: CASSLSATYEQYF.

This clone has only one observation. The rearrangement uses TRBV4-1 and TRBJ1-2; 9 bases match TRBD1. After removal of 5 bases from V and 9 bases from J, the junction contained 10 bases not matched to a gene. This CDR3 has 14 amino acids. Germline V CDR1 and CDR2: MGHRA, YSYEKL. The CDR3 here is CASSSTGQGLSYTF. CDR3 nucleotides: TGCGCCAGCAGCTCAACGGGACAGGGTCTAAGCTACACCTTC.

The genes are TRBV5-1 and TRBJ1-1; 9 nucleotides agree with TRBD1. V lost 4 bases, J lost 4 bases, and 23 bases stayed unmatched. The CDR3 covers 20 residues. Germline CDR1 is SGHRS and CDR2 is YFSETQ. As DNA, the CDR3 is TGCGCCAGCAGCCTAAATCGTATACACGGACAGGGGACAGGGCGCACTGAAGCTTTCTTT. Translated: CASSLNRIHGQGTGRTEAFF.

The table lists this clone with a few counts. V usage is TRBV19 and J usage is TRBJ1-6; D perhaps matches TRBD1 (5 bases). The germline V gene has CDR1 LNHDA and CDR2 SQIVND (reference sequence). The CDR3 has 15 residues. Trimming removed 6 bases at V and 6 bases at J, with 15 bases between. CDR3 sequence reads: CASSGGVRPNSPLHF. The CDR3 bases are TGTGCCAGTAGCGGGGGAGTCAGACCTAATTCACCCCTCCACTTT.

The J gene is TRBJ2-5, the V gene TRBV3-1 (or the pseudogene TRBV3-2); D unresolved. Trimming took off 0 bases at V and 6 bases at J, with 14 bases between the two ends. CDR1 LGHDT and CDR2 YNNKEL come from the germline V gene (reference sequence). CDR3 length: 15 amino acids. As DNA, the CDR3 is TGTGCCAGCAGCCAAGATCGTGGGCTCCAGAAGACCCAGTACTTC. Protein product: CASSQDRGLQKTQYF.

The V call is TRBV6-2 or TRBV6-3, the J call TRBJ2-1; TRBD2 aligns across 7 bases. CDR1 and CDR2 (germline): MNHEY, SVGEGT. Trimming at V came to 7 bases and at J to 2 bases, leaving 8 bases not matched to a gene. The CDR3 has 15 amino acids. The CDR3 protein is CASTPELATYNEQFF. The CDR3 nucleotides are TGTGCCAGCACCCCGGAACTAGCGACCTACAATGAGCAGTTCTTC.

The gene calls are TRBV7-2 and TRBJ2-5, with 9 bases that match TRBD2. V shed 1 base and J 5 bases; nucleotides not matched to a gene: 5. From germline, CDR1 is SGHTA and CDR2 FQGNSA. There are 15 residues in the CDR3. Here the CDR3 DNA reads TGTGCCAGCAGCTTAGGAGCGGGGGGTGGGGAGACCCAGTACTTC. Translation: CASSLGAGGGETQYF.

V gene TRBV15 combines with J gene TRBJ2-7; D is uncertain. Trimming removed 3 bases at V and 2 bases at J, with 11 bases between. CDR1 is LNHNV and CDR2 is YYDKDF in the germline V gene (reference sequence). CDR3 length equals 14 residues. The CDR3 sequence: CATSSGGSAYEQYF. The CDR3 region has the DNA TGTGCCACCAGCAGTGGTGGCAGTGCCTACGAGCAGTACTTC.

The chain links TRBV19 to TRBJ2-7, with D possibly TRBD2 on 6 matching bases. The V end was cut by 3 bases, the J end by 1 base, with 16 bases between. From germline, CDR1 is LNHDA and CDR2 SQIVND (reference sequence). The CDR3 contains 16 residues. CDR3 in DNA: TGTGCCAGTAGTATCGGAGGGTCCTACTTTTCCTACGAGCAGTACTTC. Its translation: CASSIGGSYFSYEQYF.

V and J are TRBV5-1 and TRBJ2-1, with D possibly matching TRBD2 (5 bases). The CDR3 sequence is 14 residues long. V shed 1 base and J shed 5 bases, with 10 bases lying between them. Germline CDR1 SGHRS, CDR2 YFSETQ. Written as DNA, the CDR3 is TGCGCCAGCAGCTTGCGGACTCTCAACAATGAGCAGTTCTTC. Translation gives CASSLRTLNNEQFF.

The sample holds one count of this clone. The genes are TRBV7-2 and TRBJ2-3; the D is unclear. The V end lost 3 bases, the J end lost 1 base, and 17 bases lay between the germline ends. Germline values: CDR1 SGHTA, CDR2 FQGNSA. CDR3 length: 17 amino acids. The CDR3 loop reads CASSLGKAFSGTDTQYF. For the CDR3, the DNA is TGTGCCAGCAGCTTGGGTAAAGCGTTTAGTGGCACAGATACGCAGTATTTT.

In this sample, this clone turned up a few times. V gene TRBV12-2 combines with J gene TRBJ1-6; the listed D gene, TRBD1, was not tested against the DNA. TRBV12-2 is marked as a pseudogene. CDR3 size: 17 residues. The CDR3 nucleotides read TGTGCAAGTCGCTTACTCCTGGACAGGGAGTATAATTCACCCCTCCACTTT. It is translated as CASRLLLDREYNSPLHF.

The chain carries TRBV12-3 or TRBV12-4 and TRBJ2-1; D possibly corresponds to TRBD2 (5 bases). The CDR3 length is 13 residues. Trimming cost V 7 bases and J 4 bases, with 11 bases left between them. The CDR3 region has the DNA TGTGCCAGCATTGTACCGGGGTACAATGAGCAGTTCTTC. Translating gives CASIVPGYNEQFF.

This clone was seen only once. The rearrangement joins TRBV4-3 to TRBJ1-2, with D unresolved. The V gene lost 0 bases and the J gene lost 10 bases, with 15 bases spanning the gap. This CDR3 has 14 amino acids. Germline CDR1 LGHNA, CDR2 YSLEER. CDR3 nucleotide sequence: TGCGCCAGCAGCCAAGACCCAGGCCTGGCGACCTACACCTTC. Amino acids: CASSQDPGLATYTF.

This rearrangement joins TRBV25-1 to TRBJ2-3; tentatively, D is TRBD2 (6 bases). V lost 1 base, J lost 2 bases, and 10 bases lay in between. The CDR3 is 15 residues long. Germline CDR1 and CDR2: MGHDK and SYGVNS. CDR3 DNA: TGTGCCAGCAGTGAATTGCGGGGTGTCACAGATACGCAGTATTTT. This codes for CASSELRGVTDTQYF.

This chain uses TRBV10-1 with TRBJ2-7, with no clear D. CDR3 length equals 14 residues. Trimming pared 10 bases from V and 3 bases from J, leaving 19 bases between. Germline V gene data show CDR1 as WNHNN and CDR2 as SYGVQD (reference sequence). The CDR3 reads CATRSASSVYEQYF. As DNA, the CDR3 is TGCGCCACCCGTTCGGCTTCTAGTGTCTACGAGCAGTACTTC.